This entry features one TCR beta chain sequence. The sample originates from a study of blood T cell repertoires in COVID-19. Study overall: Two consecutive negative NP/OP PCR tests, clearance, or resolved symptoms defined Cohort 3 recovery.

Germline assignment: CDR1 MNHEY and CDR2 SVGAGI. The trim removed 6 bases at V and 7 bases at J, leaving 11 bases unmatched. The CDR3 has 15 residues. Data came from immunoSEQ multiplex PCR; TCRdb stores just in-frame clones and leaves some out. The sample has roughly 190,000 clones, 86% seen once. Clinical history reported by participants formed the basis on which cohorts were assigned. The chain carries TRBV6-5 and TRBJ2-3, with TRBD1 matching 9 bases. The material sequenced was PBMCs or T cells enriched from blood (not recorded which). This receptor was identified in a woman between 35 and 50 years old in a cohort exposed to, infected with or recovered from COVID-19 (not recorded which). The CDR3 DNA sequence: TGTGCCAGCAGCCGGGACAGGGTTCCCCCAAATACGCAGTATTTT. This encodes CASSRDRVPPNTQYF.